This T cell receptor beta chain appears in the sequencing data of a study of T cell responses to AZD1222 COVID-19 vaccine. General study findings and limits: Baseline antibody screening turned up just a handful of seropositive AZD1222 recipients. Among vaccine-associated CD4 TCRs, coverage spanned spike, with dominance at 160-218 and 743-854. Per reports, nearly half of all spike-specific TCRs target regions that are unmutated in variants.

For this clone: What it binds is unknown.

The data were produced by immunoSEQ multiplex PCR, yet TCRdb's version contains in-frame clones alone and is incomplete. The table shows 95,000 or so clones, with roughly 89% occurring only once. The CDR3 spans 16 residues. Trimming removed 4 bases at V and 7 bases at J, with 17 bases between. CDR1 is KGHSH and CDR2 is LQKENI in the germline V gene. This sequence originates from an adult in good health. The chain has TRBV18 and TRBJ1-6; tentative D call: TRBD1 (6 bases). The sequenced sample was peripheral blood, obtained on day 0 of AZD1222 vaccination. Here the CDR3 reads CASSLAQGGENSPLHF. The CDR3 bases are TGTGCCAGCTCACTCGCACAGGGTGGCGAGAATTCACCCCTCCACTTT.